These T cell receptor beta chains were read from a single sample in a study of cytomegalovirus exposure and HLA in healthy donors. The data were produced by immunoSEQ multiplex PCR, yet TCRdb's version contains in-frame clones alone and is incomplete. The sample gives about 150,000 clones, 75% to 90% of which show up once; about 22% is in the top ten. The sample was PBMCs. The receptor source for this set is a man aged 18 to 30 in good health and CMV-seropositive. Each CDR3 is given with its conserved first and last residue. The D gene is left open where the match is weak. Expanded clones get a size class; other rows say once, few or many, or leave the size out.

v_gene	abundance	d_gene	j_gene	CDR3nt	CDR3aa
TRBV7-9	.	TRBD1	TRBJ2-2	TGTGCCAGCAGCCCGGACAGGGCCGGGGAGCTGTTTTTT	CASSPDRAGELFF
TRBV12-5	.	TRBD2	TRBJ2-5	TGTGCTAGTGGTGGAGTAGCGGGGGGAAGGGAGACCCAGTACTTC	CASGGVAGGRETQYF
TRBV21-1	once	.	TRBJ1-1	TGTGCCAGCAGGGAGGGGAGGGAAATGAACACTGAAGCTTTCTTT	CASREGREMNTEAFF
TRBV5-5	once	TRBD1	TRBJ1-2	TGTGCCAGCAGCGGCCCCGGGACAGAGGATGGCTACACCTTC	CASSGPGTEDGYTF
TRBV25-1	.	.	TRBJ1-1	TGTGCCAGCAGCAAAACAGGGAACACTGAAGCTTTCTTT	CASSKTGNTEAFF
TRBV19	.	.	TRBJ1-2	TGTGCCAGTACCAGTTCCCGCGGGCGAACTAACGGAGCTAACTATGGCTACACCTTC	CASTSSRGRTNGANYGYTF
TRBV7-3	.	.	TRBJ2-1	TGTGCCAGCAGCGCAGACAGGAGCTCCTACAATGAGCAGTTCTTC	CASSADRSSYNEQFF
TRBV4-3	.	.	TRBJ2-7	TGCGCCAGCAGCCAAGGTTCGGGGGAGGTAGGGGCCTACGAGCAGTACTTC	CASSQGSGEVGAYEQYF
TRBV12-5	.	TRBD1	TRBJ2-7	TGTGCTAGTGGTTTGGGGACCGGGACAGGAGCCTACGAGCAGTACTTC	CASGLGTGTGAYEQYF
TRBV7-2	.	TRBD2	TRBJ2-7	TGTGCCAGCAGCTTAGTAGCGGGAGTCGGCGAGCAGTACTTC	CASSLVAGVGEQYF
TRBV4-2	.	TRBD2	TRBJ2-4	TGTGCCAGCAGCCACCCGAGCGGGAGGGAGAACATTCAGTACTTC	CASSHPSGRENIQYF
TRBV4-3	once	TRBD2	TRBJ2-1	TGCGCCAGCAGCCGGTCTCTCGGCGGGAGTGAAGGTTCCTACAATGAGCAGTTCTTC	CASSRSLGGSEGSYNEQFF
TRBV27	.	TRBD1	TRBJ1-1	TGTGCCAGCTGGACAGGGTTCACTGAAGCTTTCTTT	CASWTGFTEAFF
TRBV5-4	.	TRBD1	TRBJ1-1	TGTGCCAGCAGGGAGGGACAGTTGAACACTGAAGCTTTCTTT	CASREGQLNTEAFF
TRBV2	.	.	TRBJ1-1	TGTGCCAGCAATCTGGCAGGGGAGACCACTGAAGCTTTCTTT	CASNLAGETTEAFF
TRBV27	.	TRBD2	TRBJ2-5	TGTGCCAGCAGTGTTTTGGAGGCGGGAGGTCCGGAGACCCAGTACTTC	CASSVLEAGGPETQYF
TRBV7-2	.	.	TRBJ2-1	TGTGCCAGCAGCTTAGCGAGGGGACTCTCGTCCTACAATGAGCAGTTCTTC	CASSLARGLSSYNEQFF
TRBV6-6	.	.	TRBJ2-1	TGTGCCAGCAGTTACCCGACAGGCCTTCCCAATGAGCAGTTCTTC	CASSYPTGLPNEQFF
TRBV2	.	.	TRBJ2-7	TGTGCCAGCAGAATCGGTTCCTACTACGAGCAGTACTTC	CASRIGSYYEQYF
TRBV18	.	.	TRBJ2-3	TGTGCCAGCTCACCAGAAAGGGCAGGGCCGCAGTATTTT	CASSPERAGPQYF
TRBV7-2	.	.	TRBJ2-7	TGTGCCAGCGCCCAGGGCCGCGTCTCCTACGAGCAGTACTTC	CASAQGRVSYEQYF
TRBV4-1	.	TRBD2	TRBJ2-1	TGCGCCAGCAGCCACCTAGCGGTAACATTCAATGAGCAGTTCTTC	CASSHLAVTFNEQFF
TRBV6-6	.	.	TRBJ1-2	TGTGCCAGCAGTTACCCGGACAGAGCTAACTATGGCTACACCTTC	CASSYPDRANYGYTF
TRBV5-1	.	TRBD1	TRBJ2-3	TGCGCCAGCAGCACCACAGGGGGCGCAGATACGCAGTATTTT	CASSTTGGADTQYF
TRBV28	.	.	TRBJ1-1	TGTGCCAGCAACGGCGAGGGCCGGACTGAAGCTTTCTTT	CASNGEGRTEAFF
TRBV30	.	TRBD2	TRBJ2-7	TGTGCCTGGAGTGGATACCGCACTAGCGGCTCCTACGAGCAGTACTTC	CAWSGYRTSGSYEQYF
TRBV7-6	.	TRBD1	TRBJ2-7	TGTGCCAGCAGCCCGCGGACAGGGAGCTACGAGCAGTACTTC	CASSPRTGSYEQYF
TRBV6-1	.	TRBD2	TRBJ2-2	TGTGCCAGCAGTGGCGGACTAGCGGGGAACACCGGGGAGCTGTTTTTT	CASSGGLAGNTGELFF
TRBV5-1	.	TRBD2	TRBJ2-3	TGCGCCAGCAGCTTGGTGGGGGGGAGCACAGATACGCAGTATTTT	CASSLVGGSTDTQYF
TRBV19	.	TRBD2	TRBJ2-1	TGTGCCAGTAGTATTTCGCTAGCGGGGTACAATGAGCAGTTCTTC	CASSISLAGYNEQFF
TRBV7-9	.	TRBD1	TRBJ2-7	TGTGCCAGCAGCGCCTTCAGGGGGAAATACGAGCAGTACTTC	CASSAFRGKYEQYF
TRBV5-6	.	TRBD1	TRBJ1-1	TGTGCCAGCAGCGCCGGACAGGGGGCCACTGAAGCTTTCTTT	CASSAGQGATEAFF
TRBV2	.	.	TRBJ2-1	TGTGCCAGCAGTGAAGCCGGAGGCCGGACGCACTACTCCTACAATGAGCAGTTCTTC	CASSEAGGRTHYSYNEQFF
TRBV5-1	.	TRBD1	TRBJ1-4	TGCGCCAGCAGCCTTAAAGCCGGGACAGGGAGCGGTGGCGAAAAACTGTTTTTT	CASSLKAGTGSGGEKLFF
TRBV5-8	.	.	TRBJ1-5	TGTGCCAGCAGCGATCCGGTCCGTAATCAGCCCCAGCATTTT	CASSDPVRNQPQHF
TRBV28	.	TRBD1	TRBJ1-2	TGTGCCAGCAGTTCAGGGAGTGGACAGGGAAACGGCTACACCTTC	CASSSGSGQGNGYTF
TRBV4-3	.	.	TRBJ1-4	TGCGCCAGCAGCCCAAAGGGGGGGAGTGAAAAACTGTTTTTT	CASSPKGGSEKLFF
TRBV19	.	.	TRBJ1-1	TGTGCCAGTAGTCCCGTTGAGAAGTGGGCGTATGACACTGAAGCTTTCTTT	CASSPVEKWAYDTEAFF
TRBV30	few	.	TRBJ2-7	TGTGCCTCCGAGCGGGCCCTGGGGGAGCAGTACTTC	CASERALGEQYF
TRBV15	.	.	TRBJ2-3	TGTGCCACCAGCAGAGATGGTGGCAGGGGCACAGATACGCAGTATTTT	CATSRDGGRGTDTQYF
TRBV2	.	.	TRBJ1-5	TGTGCCAGCAGTGCCGAGACTTGGCAGCCCCAGCATTTT	CASSAETWQPQHF
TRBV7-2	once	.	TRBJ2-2	TGTGCCAGCAGCTTTACTCGGGGGGCCGGTACCGGGGAGCTGTTTTTT	CASSFTRGAGTGELFF
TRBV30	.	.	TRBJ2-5	TGTGCCTGGAGTCGACAGACCCAAGAGACCCAGTACTTC	CAWSRQTQETQYF
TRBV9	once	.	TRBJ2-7	TGTGCCAGCAGCGTAGAACAGACCTCCTACGAGCAGTACTTC	CASSVEQTSYEQYF
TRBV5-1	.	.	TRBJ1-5	TGCGCCAGCAGTCCCCAGGGCAATCAGCCCCAGCATTTT	CASSPQGNQPQHF
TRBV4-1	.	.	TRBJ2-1	TGCGCCAGCAGCCGCGAACTACAGGGAAGCTCCTACAATGAGCAGTTCTTC	CASSRELQGSSYNEQFF
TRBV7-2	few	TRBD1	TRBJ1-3	TGTGCCAGCAGCTTATTCACAGGGGGATCCGGAAACACCATATATTTT	CASSLFTGGSGNTIYF
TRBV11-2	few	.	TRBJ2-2	TGTGCCAGCAGCTTCCTACAGGGATGGGACACCGGGGAGCTGTTTTTT	CASSFLQGWDTGELFF
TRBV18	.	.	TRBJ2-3	TGTGCCAGCTCGCACAGTGCTAGCACAGATACGCAGTATTTT	CASSHSASTDTQYF
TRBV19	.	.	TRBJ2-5	TGTGCCAGTAGTATAGACGCGGAGACCCAGTACTTC	CASSIDAETQYF
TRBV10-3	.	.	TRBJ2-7	TGTGCCATCAGTGGGACAGAAAGCTCCTACGAGCAGTACTTC	CAISGTESSYEQYF
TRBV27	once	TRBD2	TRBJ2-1	TGTGCCAGCAGTTTAAACCCGGGACTAGCGGGAGCGAGATACAATGAGCAGTTCTTC	CASSLNPGLAGARYNEQFF
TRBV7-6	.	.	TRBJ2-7	TGTGCCAGCAGCTTGGCAGGACTCTACGAGCAGTACTTC	CASSLAGLYEQYF
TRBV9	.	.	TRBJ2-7	TGTGCCAGCAGCCCCGGTGGGGCCTCCTACGAGCAGTACTTC	CASSPGGASYEQYF